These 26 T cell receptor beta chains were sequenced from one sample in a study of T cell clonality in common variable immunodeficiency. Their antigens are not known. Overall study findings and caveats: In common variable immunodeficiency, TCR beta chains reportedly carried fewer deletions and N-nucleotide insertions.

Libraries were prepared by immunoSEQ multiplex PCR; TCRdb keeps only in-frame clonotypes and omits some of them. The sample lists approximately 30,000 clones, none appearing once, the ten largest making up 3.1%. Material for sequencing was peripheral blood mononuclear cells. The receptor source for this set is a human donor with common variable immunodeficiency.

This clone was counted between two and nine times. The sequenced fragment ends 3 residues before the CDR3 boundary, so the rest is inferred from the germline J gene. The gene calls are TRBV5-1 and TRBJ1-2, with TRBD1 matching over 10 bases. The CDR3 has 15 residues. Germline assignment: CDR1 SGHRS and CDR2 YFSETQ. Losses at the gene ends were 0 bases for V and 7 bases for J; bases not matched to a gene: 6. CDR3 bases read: TGCGCCAGCAGCTTGGCCGACAGGGGGCTTGGTGGC. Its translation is CASSLADRGLGG. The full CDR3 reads CASSLADRGLGGYTF.

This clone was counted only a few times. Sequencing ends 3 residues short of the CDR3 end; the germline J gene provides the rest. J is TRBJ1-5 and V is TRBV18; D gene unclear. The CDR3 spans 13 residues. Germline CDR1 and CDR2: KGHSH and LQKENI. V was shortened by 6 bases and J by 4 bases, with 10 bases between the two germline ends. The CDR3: CASSGQGNQPQHF. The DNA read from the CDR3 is TGTGCCAGCTCTGGTCAAGGGAATCAGCCC.

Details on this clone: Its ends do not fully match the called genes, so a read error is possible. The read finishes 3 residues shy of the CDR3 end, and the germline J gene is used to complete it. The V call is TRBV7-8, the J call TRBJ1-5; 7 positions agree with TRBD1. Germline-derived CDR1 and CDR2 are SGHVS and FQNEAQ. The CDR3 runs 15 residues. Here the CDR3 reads CASSSPRDSSQPQHF. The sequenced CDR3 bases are TGTGCCAGCAGCTCCCCCCGGGACAGCAGTCAGCCC.

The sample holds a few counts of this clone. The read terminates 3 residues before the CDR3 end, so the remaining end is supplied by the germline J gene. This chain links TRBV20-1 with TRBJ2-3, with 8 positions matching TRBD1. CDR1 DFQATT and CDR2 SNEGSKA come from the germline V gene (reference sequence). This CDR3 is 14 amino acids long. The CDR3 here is CSADGGTGRHTQYF. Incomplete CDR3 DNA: TGCAGTGCTGATGGCGGGACAGGACGTCACACG.

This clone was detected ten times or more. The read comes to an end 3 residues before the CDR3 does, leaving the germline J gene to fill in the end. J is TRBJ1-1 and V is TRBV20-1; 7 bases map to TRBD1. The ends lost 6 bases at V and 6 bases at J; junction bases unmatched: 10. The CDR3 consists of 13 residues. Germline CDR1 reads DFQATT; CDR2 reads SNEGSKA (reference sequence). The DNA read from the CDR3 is TGCAGTGCCCCGGGACAGACCCAGTCTGAA. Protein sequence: CSAPGQTQSE. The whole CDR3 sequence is CSAPGQTQSEAFF.

This CDR3 is CAWRGQGNYGYTF. Partial CDR3 DNA: TGTGCCTGGAGGGGACAGGGAAACTATGGC. V gene TRBV30 combines with J gene TRBJ1-2; 9 nucleotides match TRBD1. The CDR3 is cut off 3 residues early in the read; its end comes from the germline J gene. J was trimmed by 2 bases and V by 3 bases; bases with no gene match: 1. The CDR3 sequence is 13 residues long. Looked up from germline, CDR1 is GTSNPN and CDR2 is SVGIG (reference sequence).

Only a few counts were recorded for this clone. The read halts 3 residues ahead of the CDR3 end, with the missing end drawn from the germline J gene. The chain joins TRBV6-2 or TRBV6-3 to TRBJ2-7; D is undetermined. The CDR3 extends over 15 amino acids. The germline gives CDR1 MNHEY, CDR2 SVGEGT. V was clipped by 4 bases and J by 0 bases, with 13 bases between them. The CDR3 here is CASSSWQDSSYEQYF. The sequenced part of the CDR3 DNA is TGTGCCAGCAGTTCCTGGCAGGATAGCTCCTACGAG.

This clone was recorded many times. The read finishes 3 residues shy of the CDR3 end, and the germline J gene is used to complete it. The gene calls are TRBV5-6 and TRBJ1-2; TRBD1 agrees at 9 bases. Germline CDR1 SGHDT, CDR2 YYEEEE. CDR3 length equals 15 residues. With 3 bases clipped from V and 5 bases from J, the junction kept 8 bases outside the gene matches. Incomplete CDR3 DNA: TGTGCCAGCAGCTCCACAGGGGGCGCTTGGTATGGC. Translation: CASSSTGGAWYG. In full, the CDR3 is CASSSTGGAWYGYTF.

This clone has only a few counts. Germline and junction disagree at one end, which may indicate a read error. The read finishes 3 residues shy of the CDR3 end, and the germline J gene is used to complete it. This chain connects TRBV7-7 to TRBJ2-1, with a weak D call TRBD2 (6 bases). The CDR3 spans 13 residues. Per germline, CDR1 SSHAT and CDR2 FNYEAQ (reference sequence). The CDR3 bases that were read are TGTGCTAGCAGCTTGCGGGGAAACAATGAG. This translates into CASSLRGNNE. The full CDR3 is CASSLRGNNEQFF.

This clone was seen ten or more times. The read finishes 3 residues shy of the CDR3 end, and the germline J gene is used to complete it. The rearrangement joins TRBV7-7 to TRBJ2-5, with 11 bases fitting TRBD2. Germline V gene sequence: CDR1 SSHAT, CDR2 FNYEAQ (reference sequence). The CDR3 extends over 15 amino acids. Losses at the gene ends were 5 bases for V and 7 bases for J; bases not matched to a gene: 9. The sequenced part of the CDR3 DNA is TGTGCCAGCAGCCCGACTAGCGGGAACGGCGGGACC. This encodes CASSPTSGNGGT. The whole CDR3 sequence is CASSPTSGNGGTQYF.

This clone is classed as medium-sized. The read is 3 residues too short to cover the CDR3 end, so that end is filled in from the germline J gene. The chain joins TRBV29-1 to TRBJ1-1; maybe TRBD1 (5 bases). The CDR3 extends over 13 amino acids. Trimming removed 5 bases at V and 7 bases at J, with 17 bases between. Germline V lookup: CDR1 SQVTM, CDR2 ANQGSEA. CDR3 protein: CSVPRGRVGEAFF. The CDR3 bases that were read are TGCAGCGTTCCTAGGGGCAGGGTGGGTGAA.

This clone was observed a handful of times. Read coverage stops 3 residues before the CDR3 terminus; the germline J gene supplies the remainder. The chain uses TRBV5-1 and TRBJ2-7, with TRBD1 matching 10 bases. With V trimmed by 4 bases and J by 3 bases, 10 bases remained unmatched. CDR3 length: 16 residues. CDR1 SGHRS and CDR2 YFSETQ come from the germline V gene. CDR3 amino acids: CASSAMGQGSLYEQYF. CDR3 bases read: TGCGCCAGCAGCGCGATGGGACAGGGGAGCCTCTACGAG.

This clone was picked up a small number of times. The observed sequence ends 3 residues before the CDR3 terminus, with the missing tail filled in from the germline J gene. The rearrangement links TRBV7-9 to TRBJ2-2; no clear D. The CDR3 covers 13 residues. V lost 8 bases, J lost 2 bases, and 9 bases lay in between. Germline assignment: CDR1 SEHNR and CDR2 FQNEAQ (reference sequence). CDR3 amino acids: CASELFNTGELFF. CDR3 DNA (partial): TGTGCCAGCGAACTTTTTAACACCGGGGAG.

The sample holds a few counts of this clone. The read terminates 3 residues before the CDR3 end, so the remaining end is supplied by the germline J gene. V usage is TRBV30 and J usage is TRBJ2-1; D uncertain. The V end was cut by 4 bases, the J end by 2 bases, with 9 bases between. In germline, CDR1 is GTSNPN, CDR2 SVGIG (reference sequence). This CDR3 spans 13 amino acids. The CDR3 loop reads CAWTGLPYNEQFF. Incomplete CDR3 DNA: TGTGCCTGGACAGGCCTCCCCTACAATGAG.

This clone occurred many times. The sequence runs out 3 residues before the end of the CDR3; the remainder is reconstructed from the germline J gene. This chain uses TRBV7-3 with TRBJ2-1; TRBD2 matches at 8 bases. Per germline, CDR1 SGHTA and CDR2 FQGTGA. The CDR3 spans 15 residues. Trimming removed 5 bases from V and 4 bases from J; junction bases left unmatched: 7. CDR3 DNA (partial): TGTGCCAGCAGCCACGGGGGGGGGCCATACAATGAG. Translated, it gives CASSHGGGPYNE. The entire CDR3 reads CASSHGGGPYNEQFF. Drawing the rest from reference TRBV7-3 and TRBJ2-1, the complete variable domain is GAGVSQTPSNKVTEKGKYVELRCDPISGHTALYWYRQSLGQGPEFLIYFQGTGAADDSGLPNDRFFAVRPEGSVSTLKIQRTERGDSAVYLCASSHGGGPYNEQFFGPGTRLTVL.

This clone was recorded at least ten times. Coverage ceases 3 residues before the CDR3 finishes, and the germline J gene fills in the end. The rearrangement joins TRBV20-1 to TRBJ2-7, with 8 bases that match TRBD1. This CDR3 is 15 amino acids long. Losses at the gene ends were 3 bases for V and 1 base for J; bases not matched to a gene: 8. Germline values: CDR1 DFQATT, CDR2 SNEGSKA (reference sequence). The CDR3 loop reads CSASGTGGKSYEQYF. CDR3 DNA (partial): TGCAGTGCTAGTGGTACAGGGGGTAAGTCCTACGAG.

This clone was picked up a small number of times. Incomplete CDR3 DNA: TGTGCCAGCAGTCCGGGGATGGAAAGCTATGGC. This encodes CASSPGMESYG. The CDR3 reads in full as CASSPGMESYGYTF. V and J are TRBV6-2 or TRBV6-3 and TRBJ1-2; D not certain. The read terminates 3 residues before the CDR3 end, so the remaining end is supplied by the germline J gene. V was shortened by 5 bases and J by 4 bases, with 14 bases between the two germline ends. The CDR3 consists of 14 residues. The germline gives CDR1 MNHEY, CDR2 SVGEGT.

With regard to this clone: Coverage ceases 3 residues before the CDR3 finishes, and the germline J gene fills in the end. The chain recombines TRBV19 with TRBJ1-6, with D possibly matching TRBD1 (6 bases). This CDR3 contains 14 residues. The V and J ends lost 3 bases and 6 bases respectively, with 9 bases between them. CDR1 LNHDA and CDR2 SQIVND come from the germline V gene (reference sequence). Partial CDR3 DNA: TGTGCCAGTAGTATCGAAGGGGGTAATTCACCC. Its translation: CASSIEGGNSP. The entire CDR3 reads CASSIEGGNSPLHF.

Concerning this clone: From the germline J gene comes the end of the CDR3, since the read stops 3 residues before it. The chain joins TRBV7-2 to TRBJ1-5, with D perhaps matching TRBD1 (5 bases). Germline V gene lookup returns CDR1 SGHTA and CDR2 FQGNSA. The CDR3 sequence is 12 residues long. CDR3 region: CASSLGGGPQHF. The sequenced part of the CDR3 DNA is TGTGCCAGCAGCTTAGGGGGGGGACCC.

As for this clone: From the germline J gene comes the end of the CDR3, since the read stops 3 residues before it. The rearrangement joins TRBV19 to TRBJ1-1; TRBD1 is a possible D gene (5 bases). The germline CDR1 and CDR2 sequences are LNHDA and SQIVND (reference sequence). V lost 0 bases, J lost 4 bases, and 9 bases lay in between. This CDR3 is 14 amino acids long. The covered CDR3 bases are TGTGCCAGTAGTATAGATCTGGGGGGCACTGAA. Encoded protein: CASSIDLGGTE. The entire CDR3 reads CASSIDLGGTEAFF.

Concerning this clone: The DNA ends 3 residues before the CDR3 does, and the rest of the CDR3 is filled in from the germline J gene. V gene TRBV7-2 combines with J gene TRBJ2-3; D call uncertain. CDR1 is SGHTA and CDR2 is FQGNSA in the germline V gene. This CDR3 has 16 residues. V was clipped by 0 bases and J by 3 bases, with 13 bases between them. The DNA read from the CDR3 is TGTGCCAGCAGCTTAGCGCGAGGCCCCGGGACAGATACG. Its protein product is CASSLARGPGTDT. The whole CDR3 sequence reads CASSLARGPGTDTQYF.

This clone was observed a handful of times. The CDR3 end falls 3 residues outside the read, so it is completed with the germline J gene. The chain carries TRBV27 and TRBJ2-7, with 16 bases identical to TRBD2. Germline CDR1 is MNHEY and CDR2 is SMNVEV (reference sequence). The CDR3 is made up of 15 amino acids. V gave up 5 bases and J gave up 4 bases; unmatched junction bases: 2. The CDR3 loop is CASSGGLAGGYEQYF. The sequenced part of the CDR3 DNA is TGTGCCAGCAGTGGGGGACTAGCGGGGGGGTACGAG.

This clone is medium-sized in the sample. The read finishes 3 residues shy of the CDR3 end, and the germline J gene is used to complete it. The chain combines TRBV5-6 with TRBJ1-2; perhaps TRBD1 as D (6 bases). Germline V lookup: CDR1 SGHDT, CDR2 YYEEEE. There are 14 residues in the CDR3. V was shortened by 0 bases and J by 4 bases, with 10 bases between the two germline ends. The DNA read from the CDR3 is TGTGCCAGCAGCTTGGGTCAGGGGCGCTATGGC. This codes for CASSLGQGRYG. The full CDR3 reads CASSLGQGRYGYTF.

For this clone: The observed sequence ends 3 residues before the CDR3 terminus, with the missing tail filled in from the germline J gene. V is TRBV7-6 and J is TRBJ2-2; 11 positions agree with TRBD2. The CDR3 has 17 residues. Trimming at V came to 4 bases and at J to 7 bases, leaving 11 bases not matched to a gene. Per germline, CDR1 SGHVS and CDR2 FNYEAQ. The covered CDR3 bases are TGTGCCAGCAGCTCAAACTTAGCGGGGGGGCGCGGCGGGGAG. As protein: CASSSNLAGGRGGE. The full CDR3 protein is CASSSNLAGGRGGELFF.

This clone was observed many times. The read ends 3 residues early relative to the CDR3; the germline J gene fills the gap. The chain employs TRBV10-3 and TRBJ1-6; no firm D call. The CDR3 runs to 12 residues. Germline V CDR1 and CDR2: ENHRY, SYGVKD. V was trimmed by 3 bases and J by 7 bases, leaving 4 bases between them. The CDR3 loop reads CAISDPNSPLHF. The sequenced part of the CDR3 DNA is TGTGCCATCAGTGACCCGAATTCACCC.

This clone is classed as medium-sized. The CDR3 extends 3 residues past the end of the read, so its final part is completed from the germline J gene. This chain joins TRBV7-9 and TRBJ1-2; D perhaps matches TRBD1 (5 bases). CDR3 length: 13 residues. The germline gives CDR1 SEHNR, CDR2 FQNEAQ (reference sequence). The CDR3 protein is CASSQGGDGGYTF. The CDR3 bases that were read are TGTGCCAGCAGCCAGGGAGGGGATGGAGGC.